This TCR beta chain was identified in a study of shared clonotypes between healthy human individuals. Study outcomes and limitations: A few donors held about 4.5% of naive CD4 clonotypes in common.

It was CD45RO-negative cells, positively selected for CCR7, that made up naive CD8 cells, with terminally differentiated effector memory CD45RA+ cells excluded. Healthy HIV-negative adults without recent acute infections or vaccinations served as donors. Every donor was a Caucasian adult from Nashville, Tennessee. Method: immunoSEQ multiplex PCR; TCRdb's copy keeps in-frame clones and lacks some. The sample consists of 2 million to 2.5 million clones, more than 85% of them appearing once. Regarding this clone: Its antigen remains unknown.

The TCR sequence derives from a man between 18 and 35 years old in good health. Some clones in this sample may be carry-over from other donors' samples. What was sequenced was naive CD8+ T cells from PBMCs.

The CDR3 protein is CASSVDPPLEQFF. The CDR3 coding sequence is TGTGCCAGCAGCGTCGATCCTCCTCTTGAGCAGTTCTTC. The chain couples TRBV9 to TRBJ2-1; no firm D call. Per the germline V gene, CDR1 is SGDLS and CDR2 is YYNGEE. CDR3 length: 13 amino acids. V was cut by 2 bases and J by 9 bases, with 12 bases left in between.